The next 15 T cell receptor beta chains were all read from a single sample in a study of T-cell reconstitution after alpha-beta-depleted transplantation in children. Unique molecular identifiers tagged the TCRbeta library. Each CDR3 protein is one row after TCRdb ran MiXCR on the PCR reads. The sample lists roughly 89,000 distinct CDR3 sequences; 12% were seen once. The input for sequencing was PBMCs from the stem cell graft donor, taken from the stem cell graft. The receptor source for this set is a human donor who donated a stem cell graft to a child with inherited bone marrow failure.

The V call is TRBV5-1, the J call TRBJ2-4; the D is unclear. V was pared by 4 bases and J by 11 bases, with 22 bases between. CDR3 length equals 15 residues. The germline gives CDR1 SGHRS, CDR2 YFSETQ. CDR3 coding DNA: TGCGCCAGCAGCGCTAACGTGATGGGTGGGGAAGTTCAGTACTTC. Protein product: CASSANVMGGEVQYF.

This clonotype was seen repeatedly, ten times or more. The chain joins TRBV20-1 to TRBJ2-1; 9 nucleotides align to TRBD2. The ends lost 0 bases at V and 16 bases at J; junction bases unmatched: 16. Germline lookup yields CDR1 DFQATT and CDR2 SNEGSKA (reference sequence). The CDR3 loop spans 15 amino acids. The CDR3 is CSARDRLAGDHPPFF. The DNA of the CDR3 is TGCAGTGCTAGAGATCGGTTAGCGGGAGACCACCCCCCATTCTTC.

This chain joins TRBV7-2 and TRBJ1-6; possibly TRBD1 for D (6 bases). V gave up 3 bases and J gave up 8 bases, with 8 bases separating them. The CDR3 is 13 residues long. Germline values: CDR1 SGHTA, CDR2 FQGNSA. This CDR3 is CASSFAGDSPLHF. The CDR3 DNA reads TGTGCCAGCAGCTTTGCAGGGGATTCACCCCTCCACTTT.

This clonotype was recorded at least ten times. The CDR3 region is CASSLESSGYNPGNEQFF. Written as DNA, the CDR3 is TGTGCCAGCAGCTTAGAGTCTAGCGGGTACAACCCGGGGAATGAGCAGTTCTTC. The rearrangement links TRBV11-2 to TRBJ2-1, with 8 bases aligning to TRBD2. Germline lookup yields CDR1 SGHAT and CDR2 FQNNGV. CDR3 length equals 18 residues. With 0 bases clipped from V and 7 bases from J, the junction kept 14 bases outside the gene matches.

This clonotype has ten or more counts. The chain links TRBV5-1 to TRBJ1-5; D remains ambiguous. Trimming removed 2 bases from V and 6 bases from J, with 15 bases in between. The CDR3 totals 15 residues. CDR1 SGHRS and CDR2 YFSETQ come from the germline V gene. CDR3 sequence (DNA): TGCGCCAGCAGCTTTGAAGGGTCGGTAGGTCAGCCCCAGCATTTT. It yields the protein CASSFEGSVGQPQHF.

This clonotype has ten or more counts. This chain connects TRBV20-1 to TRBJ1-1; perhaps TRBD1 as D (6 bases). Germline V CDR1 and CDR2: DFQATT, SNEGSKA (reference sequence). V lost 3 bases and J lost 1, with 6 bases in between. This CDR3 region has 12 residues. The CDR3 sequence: CSARGANTEAFF. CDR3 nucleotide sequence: TGCAGTGCTAGGGGGGCGAACACTGAAGCTTTCTTT.

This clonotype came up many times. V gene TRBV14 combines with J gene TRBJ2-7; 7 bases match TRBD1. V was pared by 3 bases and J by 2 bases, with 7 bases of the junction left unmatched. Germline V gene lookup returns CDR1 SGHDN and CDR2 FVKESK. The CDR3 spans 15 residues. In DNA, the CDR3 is TGTGCCAGCAGCCACGGACTTACAGGGGCCTACGAGCAGTACTTC. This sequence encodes CASSHGLTGAYEQYF.

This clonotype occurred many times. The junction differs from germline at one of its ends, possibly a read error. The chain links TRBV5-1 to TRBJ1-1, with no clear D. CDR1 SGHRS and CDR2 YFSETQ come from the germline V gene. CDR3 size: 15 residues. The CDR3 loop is CACSPTAAAWTEAFF. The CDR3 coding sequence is TGCGCCTGCAGTCCAACAGCAGCGGCCTGGACTGAAGCTTTCTTT.

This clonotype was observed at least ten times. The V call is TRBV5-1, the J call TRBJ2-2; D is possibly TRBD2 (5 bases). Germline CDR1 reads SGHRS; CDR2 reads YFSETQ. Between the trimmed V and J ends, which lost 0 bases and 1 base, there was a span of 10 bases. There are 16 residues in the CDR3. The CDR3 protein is CASSLAEGGNTGELFF. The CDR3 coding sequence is TGCGCCAGCAGCTTGGCCGAAGGAGGGAACACCGGGGAGCTGTTTTTT.

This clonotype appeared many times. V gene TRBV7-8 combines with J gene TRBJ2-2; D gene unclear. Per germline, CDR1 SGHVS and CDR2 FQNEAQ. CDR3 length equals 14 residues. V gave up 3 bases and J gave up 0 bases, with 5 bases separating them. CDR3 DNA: TGTGCCAGCAGCTTTTTACCGAACACCGGGGAGCTGTTTTTT. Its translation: CASSFLPNTGELFF. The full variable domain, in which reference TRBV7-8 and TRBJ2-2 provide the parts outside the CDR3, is GAGVSQSPRYKVAKRGQDVALRCDPISGHVSLFWYQQALGQGPEFLTYFQNEAQLDKSGLPSDRFFAERPEGSVSTLKIQRTQQEDSAVYLCASSFLPNTGELFFGEGSRLTVL.

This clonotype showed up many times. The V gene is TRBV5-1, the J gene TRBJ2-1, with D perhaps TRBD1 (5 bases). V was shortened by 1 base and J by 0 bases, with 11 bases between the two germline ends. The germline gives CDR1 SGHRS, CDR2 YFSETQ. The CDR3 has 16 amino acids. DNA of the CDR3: TGCGCCAGCAGCTTGAAAGGGGAACCCTCCTACAATGAGCAGTTCTTC. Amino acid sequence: CASSLKGEPSYNEQFF.

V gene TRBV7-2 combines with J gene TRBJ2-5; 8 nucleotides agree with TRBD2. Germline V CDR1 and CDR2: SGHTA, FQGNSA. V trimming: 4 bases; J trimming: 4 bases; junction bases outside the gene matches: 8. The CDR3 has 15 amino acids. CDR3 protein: CASSSGGQGGETQYF. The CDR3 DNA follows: TGTGCCAGCAGCTCGGGGGGGCAGGGCGGAGAGACCCAGTACTTC.

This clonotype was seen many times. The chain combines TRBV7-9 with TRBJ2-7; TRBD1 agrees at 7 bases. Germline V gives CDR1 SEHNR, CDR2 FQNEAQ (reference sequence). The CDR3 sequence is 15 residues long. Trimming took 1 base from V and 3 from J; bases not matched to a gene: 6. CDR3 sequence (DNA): TGTGCCAGCAGCTTAGGACAGGGAACCCTCTACGAGCAGTACTTC. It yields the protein CASSLGQGTLYEQYF.

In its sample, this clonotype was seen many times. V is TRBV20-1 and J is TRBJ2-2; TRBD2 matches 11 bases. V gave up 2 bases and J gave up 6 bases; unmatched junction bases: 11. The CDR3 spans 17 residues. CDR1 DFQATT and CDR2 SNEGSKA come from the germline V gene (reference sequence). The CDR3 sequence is CSARKVLAGGPAGELFF. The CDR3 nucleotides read TGCAGTGCTAGAAAAGTTTTAGCGGGAGGGCCTGCCGGGGAGCTGTTTTTT.

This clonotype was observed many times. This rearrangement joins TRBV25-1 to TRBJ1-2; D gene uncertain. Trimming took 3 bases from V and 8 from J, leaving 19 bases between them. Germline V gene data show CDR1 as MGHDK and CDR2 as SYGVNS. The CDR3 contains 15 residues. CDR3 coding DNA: TGTGCCAGCAGTGAGGCGGGGTCTGGGTCTCGAGGCTACACCTTC. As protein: CASSEAGSGSRGYTF.